The 20 T cell receptor beta chains presented below share a single source sample, sequenced in a study of identical twins. TCRdb analysed the 5' RACE reads with MiXCR anew, one entry per CDR3 protein. The sample records approximately 470,000 distinct CDR3 sequences, 14% being singletons. These data were likewise used in another study, on yellow fever vaccine responses in identical twins.

The sample comprised CD4+ T cells sorted from blood. Receptor source: a woman aged 18-29 years in good health.

This clonotype was picked up a small number of times. The chain combines TRBV3-1 with TRBJ2-7; 9 bases map to TRBD1. V lost 1 base, J lost 2 bases, and 9 bases stayed unmatched. Germline CDR1 reads LGHDT; CDR2 reads YNNKEL (reference sequence). The CDR3 is 17 residues long. The DNA for the CDR3 is TGTGCCAGCAGCCAAGCATATGGGACAGGGAGGACCTACGAGCAGTACTTC. It specifies CASSQAYGTGRTYEQYF.

This clonotype was detected many times. The chain recombines TRBV5-1 with TRBJ1-1; D is unclear. The length of the CDR3 is 13 residues. The V gene's germline CDR1 is SGHRS and CDR2 YFSETQ. The germline V and J ends were trimmed by 1 base and 4 bases, with 8 bases remaining between them. The CDR3 loop is CASSLREGTEAFF. In DNA, the CDR3 is TGCGCCAGCAGCTTGAGGGAGGGCACTGAAGCTTTCTTT.

This clonotype occurred once. The rearrangement uses TRBV6-1 and TRBJ2-7, with TRBD1 matching 7 bases. The germline V gene encodes CDR1 MNHNS and CDR2 SASEGT. Trimming at V came to 6 bases and at J to 2 bases, leaving 4 bases not matched to a gene. The CDR3 has 13 residues. The CDR3 region is CASRKDRAYEQYF. In DNA form, the CDR3 reads TGTGCCAGCAGGAAAGACAGGGCCTACGAGCAGTACTTC.

This clonotype was seen more than once but under ten times. The rearrangement uses TRBV10-3 and TRBJ2-3; 7 bases align to TRBD1. V trimming: 5 bases; J trimming: 0 bases; junction bases outside the gene matches: 5. The germline V gene encodes CDR1 ENHRY and CDR2 SYGVKD. The CDR3 is 15 amino acids. The CDR3 bases are TGTGCCATCAGTCCGGGACAGCCCAGCACAGATACGCAGTATTTT. Residues: CAISPGQPSTDTQYF.

The V gene is TRBV29-1, the J gene TRBJ2-3, with 11 positions matching TRBD2. From germline, CDR1 is SQVTM and CDR2 ANQGSEA. J gave up 3 bases and V 8 bases, and 7 bases lay outside the gene matches. CDR3 length: 14 amino acids. CDR3 nucleotides: TGCAGCCATTCGACTAGCGGGAAGACAGATACGCAGTATTTT. Residues: CSHSTSGKTDTQYF.

The rearrangement joins TRBV5-5 to TRBJ2-4, with 8 bases aligning to TRBD1. This CDR3 has 15 amino acids. V gave up 4 bases and J gave up 5 bases; unmatched junction bases: 8. Germline V lookup: CDR1 SGHKS, CDR2 YYEKEE (reference sequence). The CDR3 loop reads CASSHSGTGQNIQYF. The CDR3 DNA follows: TGTGCCAGCAGCCATTCCGGGACAGGCCAAAACATTCAGTACTTC.

This chain links TRBV3-1 with TRBJ2-3; 11 bases line up with TRBD2. CDR1 and CDR2 (germline): LGHDT, YNNKEL (reference sequence). J gave up 3 bases and V 4 bases, and 6 bases lay outside the gene matches. The CDR3 spans 16 residues. The CDR3 DNA reads as TGTGCCAGCAGCCTGCTTAGCGGGGGGGCGACAGATACGCAGTATTTT. Translated, it gives CASSLLSGGATDTQYF.

The rearrangement links TRBV20-1 to TRBJ2-7; 13 positions agree with TRBD2. The CDR3 is made up of 15 amino acids. Germline CDR1 reads DFQATT; CDR2 reads SNEGSKA (reference sequence). V lost 5 bases and J lost 0; bases outside the gene matches: 4. The CDR3 DNA reads as TGCAGTGCTCCCCGGACTAGCGGGAGCTCCTACGAGCAGTACTTC. This codes for CSAPRTSGSSYEQYF.

This clonotype was seen a few times. This rearrangement joins TRBV12-3 or TRBV12-4 to TRBJ2-3; 15 bases are a match to TRBD2. With 1 base clipped from V and 3 bases from J, the junction kept 11 bases outside the gene matches. The CDR3 contains 20 residues. The CDR3 nucleotides are TGTGCCAGCAGTTTAGGACGTCTGGGACTAGCGGGGGGAGGAACAGATACGCAGTATTTT. Translation: CASSLGRLGLAGGGTDTQYF.

The sample holds a few counts of this clonotype. This sequence joins TRBV6-4 and TRBJ1-1; no reliable D call. V was cut by 3 bases and J by 7 bases, with 15 bases left in between. This CDR3 is built from 14 residues. Germline values: CDR1 MRHNA, CDR2 SNTAGT. This chain's CDR3 is CASSEKPWGGEAFF. The CDR3 bases are TGTGCCAGCAGTGAGAAACCTTGGGGTGGTGAAGCTTTCTTT.

This clonotype was seen a handful of times. This chain uses TRBV5-6 with TRBJ2-5; 8 nucleotides match TRBD2. Germline trimming cut 2 bases from V and 4 bases from J; bases unmatched to any gene: 10. The CDR3 runs to 16 residues. The V gene's germline CDR1 is SGHDT and CDR2 YYEEEE. The CDR3 sequence: CASSFLNGGATETQYF. The CDR3 nucleotides read TGTGCCAGCAGCTTCCTTAACGGGGGGGCCACAGAGACCCAGTACTTC.

The J gene is TRBJ2-1, the V gene TRBV12-3 or TRBV12-4; D unresolved. The CDR3 consists of 15 residues. The V and J ends lost 6 bases and 4 bases respectively, with 16 bases between them. For the CDR3, the DNA is TGTGCCAGCAGCCCTCTGGTCAGAGGATACAATGAGCAGTTCTTC. The encoded protein is CASSPLVRGYNEQFF.

The chain is built from TRBV12-3 or TRBV12-4 and TRBJ2-2; 11 nucleotides match TRBD2. The CDR3 has 17 residues. V lost 2 bases to trimming and J lost 1 base; unmatched junction nucleotides: 3. The DNA of the CDR3 is TGTGCCAGCAGTTTAACCGGGACTAGCGGGAACACCGGGGAGCTGTTTTTT. Translated, it gives CASSLTGTSGNTGELFF.

The J gene is TRBJ2-7, the V gene TRBV10-3, with 8 bases identical to TRBD2. The CDR3 spans 13 residues. Germline V gene lookup returns CDR1 ENHRY and CDR2 SYGVKD. Trimming removed 11 bases from V and 6 bases from J; junction bases left unmatched: 12. This chain's CDR3 is CAAGGTSSFEQYF. CDR3 nucleotides: TGTGCCGCCGGGGGGACTAGTTCTTTCGAGCAGTACTTC.

This chain joins TRBV4-3 and TRBJ2-2; D ambiguous. This CDR3 comprises 17 residues. Per germline, CDR1 LGHNA and CDR2 YSLEER. Trimming shortened V by 0 bases and J by 3 bases, and 14 bases separated the two germline ends. CDR3 protein: CASSQEVWQAHTGELFF. For the CDR3, the DNA is TGCGCCAGCAGCCAAGAAGTATGGCAGGCTCACACCGGGGAGCTGTTTTTT.

This clonotype occurred a few times. The junction departs from germline at one end; a sequencing error may be responsible. This sequence joins TRBV7-7 and TRBJ2-7; weak D call: TRBD2 (6 bases). The CDR3 has 13 residues. CDR1 and CDR2 from the germline V gene are SSHAT and FNYEAQ (reference sequence). The CDR3 region has the DNA TGTGCTAGCAGCTTAGCGGAGGGTTACGAGCAGTACTTC. Protein product: CASSLAEGYEQYF.

This chain links TRBV29-1 with TRBJ2-7; the D call may be TRBD1 or TRBD2 (5 bases each). The germline gives CDR1 SQVTM, CDR2 ANQGSEA. V gave up 7 bases and J gave up 4 bases, with 11 bases separating them. This CDR3 region has 11 residues. The CDR3 sequence is CSGGWGYEQYF. As DNA, the CDR3 is TGCAGCGGGGGGTGGGGGTACGAGCAGTACTTC.

This rearrangement joins TRBV14 to TRBJ2-1; 11 positions agree with TRBD2. Germline V gene data show CDR1 as SGHDN and CDR2 as FVKESK. The CDR3 sequence is 15 residues long. V lost 1 base, J lost 9 bases, and 5 bases stayed unmatched. The CDR3 region is CASSQATSGRGEQFF. The CDR3, as DNA: TGTGCCAGCAGCCAAGCCACTAGCGGGAGAGGTGAGCAGTTCTTC.

The rearrangement uses TRBV28 and TRBJ2-5; D is possibly TRBD2 (5 bases). The V gene lost 5 bases and the J gene lost 4 bases, with 14 bases spanning the gap. Germline V CDR1 and CDR2: MDHEN, SYDVKM. CDR3 length: 14 residues. Here the CDR3 reads CASSVRQEGETQYF. The CDR3 DNA sequence: TGTGCCAGCAGTGTACGCCAAGAGGGAGAGACCCAGTACTTC.

At least ten counts were recorded for this clonotype. The V gene is TRBV29-1, the J gene TRBJ2-2; D is uncertain. Germline V CDR1 and CDR2: SQVTM, ANQGSEA. The germline V and J ends were trimmed by 0 bases and 1 base, with 6 bases remaining between them. This CDR3 comprises 14 residues. The CDR3 region is CSVEEVRNTGELFF. In DNA, the CDR3 is TGCAGCGTTGAAGAAGTCAGGAACACCGGGGAGCTGTTTTTT.